This T cell receptor beta chain emerged from a study of T cell clonality in common variable immunodeficiency. Germline V gives CDR1 LNHNV, CDR2 YYDKDF (reference sequence). The CDR3 has 14 residues. Unmatched junction bases numbered 3, after V lost 0 bases and J lost 6 bases. Profiling relied on immunoSEQ multiplex PCR, and the TCRdb table lists in-frame clones only, not all of them. The sample holds tens of thousands of clones, and no clone turns up only once. This clone has ten or more counts. The read ends 3 residues before the CDR3 terminus; that terminus is restored from the germline J gene. The sequence was obtained from a person aged 18 to 75 in good health. Sequencing was carried out using peripheral blood mononuclear cells. The chain employs TRBV15 and TRBJ1-1; 8 nucleotides agree with TRBD1. CDR3 region: CATSRDRGLSEAFF. The CDR3 bases that were read are TGTGCCACCAGCAGAGACAGGGGGCTCTCTGAA.